These T cell receptor beta chains were read from a single sample in a study of shared clonotypes between healthy human individuals. The data were produced by immunoSEQ multiplex PCR, yet TCRdb's version contains in-frame clones alone and is incomplete. The sample includes more than 400,000 clones, about 72% seen only once; the top ten take 9.5% to 15%. The sequenced sample was PBMCs. Every receptor here comes from a woman in her 40s in good health. Some clones in this sample may be carry-over from other donors' samples. The CDR3 runs from the conserved cysteine through the conserved F or W. Each record gives: CDR3 DNA, CDR3 protein, J gene, V gene, clone size, D gene. D genes are given only for firm matches. For some rows the clone size is stated as once, few or many, or as a class when expanded; others skip it.

TGTGCCAGCAGCGCTGGAGGGATTATCAATGAGCAGTTCTTC CASSAGGIINEQFF TRBJ2-1 TRBV7-3 - -
TGTGCCTGGAGCACAGGGGGACTTGGCATTCAGTACTTC CAWSTGGLGIQYF TRBJ2-4 TRBV30 once TRBD1
TGTGCCAGCAGTGTTTCAGTTAATCAGCCCCAGCATTTT CASSVSVNQPQHF TRBJ1-5 TRBV2 few -
TGCGCCAGCAGCCAAGTAGCGGGAGGATTGACAGATACGCAGTATTTT CASSQVAGGLTDTQYF TRBJ2-3 TRBV4-3 once TRBD2
TGTGCCAGCAGTGCCTCGCGGGACATCTGGTCCAATGAGCAGTTCTTC CASSASRDIWSNEQFF TRBJ2-1 TRBV6-1 once -
TGTGCCAGCAGCCAAGGGCCGGGGGGCGGGCCCCCACAGGGTGAGCAGTTCTTC CASSQGPGGGPPQGEQFF TRBJ2-1 TRBV4-2 once -
TGTGCCAGCAGTTTGCAGGGGCGGGAGACCCAGTACTTC CASSLQGRETQYF TRBJ2-5 TRBV28 - -
TGCGCCAGCAGTGAACAGGGATGGGAAAAACTGTTTTTT CASSEQGWEKLFF TRBJ1-4 TRBV10-2 few -
TGTGCCAGCAGTTTATCGTGGGGCACTGAAGCTTTCTTT CASSLSWGTEAFF TRBJ1-1 TRBV27 - -
TGTGCCAGCAGCTTAGGGTCCTGGCCCACTGAAGCTTTCTTT CASSLGSWPTEAFF TRBJ1-1 TRBV11-2 - -
TGTGCCAGCAGTTTGGACAGTCCGAACACCGGGGAGCTGTTTTTT CASSLDSPNTGELFF TRBJ2-2 TRBV6-6 - -
TGTGCCAGCAGCCCAGGACTAGCGGGAGGTTTCGGTGAGCAGTTCTTC CASSPGLAGGFGEQFF TRBJ2-1 TRBV2 - TRBD2
TGTGCCACCAGCAGACCCTCCAGGGGAGCCCAAGAGACCCAGTACTTC CATSRPSRGAQETQYF TRBJ2-5 TRBV15 - -
TGTGCCGCTAGCAACAGTTTCCAAGAGACCCAGTACTTC CAASNSFQETQYF TRBJ2-5 TRBV19 - -
TGTGCCAGCAGTTACTCGAGGCTTGGAAACACCATATATTTT CASSYSRLGNTIYF TRBJ1-3 TRBV6-5 - -
TGTGCCAGCAGTACCCCAAATGTTAGCAATCAGCCCCAGCATTTT CASSTPNVSNQPQHF TRBJ1-5 TRBV6-6 - -
TGTGCCAGCAGTCACACTCAGGTCCGGGGCACAGATACGCAGTATTTT CASSHTQVRGTDTQYF TRBJ2-3 TRBV28 once -
TGTGCCAGCAGCTTCGCGGGGGAGCAGTACTTC CASSFAGEQYF TRBJ2-7 TRBV28 - -
TGTGCCAGTAGTATAGTGGCGGGGGCAAGCACTGAAGCTTTCTTT CASSIVAGASTEAFF TRBJ1-1 TRBV19 once -
TGCAGCGTTGGGGGGACTAGCGGGAGACGGGAGACCCAGTACTTC CSVGGTSGRRETQYF TRBJ2-5 TRBV29-1 - TRBD2
TGCGCCAGCAGCTTGGTAGGTTTAGTGCGACAGGGGCGCAATGAGCAGTTCTTC CASSLVGLVRQGRNEQFF TRBJ2-1 TRBV5-1 once TRBD1
TGTGCCAGCAGCTTGGCGGGACAGGGGCAGGACGAGCAGTACTTC CASSLAGQGQDEQYF TRBJ2-7 TRBV5-4 - TRBD1
TGTGCCATCAGGGACCCGGGGTGGGAAGCTTTCTTT CAIRDPGWEAFF TRBJ1-1 TRBV10-3 - -
TGCGCCAGCAGCCCCCCCGCTAGCGAGTCCTACGAGCAGTACTTC CASSPPASESYEQYF TRBJ2-7 TRBV5-1 - -
TGTGCCAGCCGGGGACAGAACTATGGCTACACCTTC CASRGQNYGYTF TRBJ1-2 TRBV28 - TRBD1
TGTGCCAGTAGTATAGAGGGCTACTCCTACGAGCAGTACTTC CASSIEGYSYEQYF TRBJ2-7 TRBV19 - -
TGCGTCCACACCAGGACAGGGTGGTACGAGCAGTACTTC CVHTRTGWYEQYF TRBJ2-7 TRBV5-1 - TRBD1
TGTGCCAGCAGCGTAGAGACAGGGTGGACCGGGGAGCTGTTTTTT CASSVETGWTGELFF TRBJ2-2 TRBV9 - TRBD1
TGCGCCAGCAGCTTGGATGGGGCATCGAGCAATCAGCCCCAGCATTTT CASSLDGASSNQPQHF TRBJ1-5 TRBV5-1 - -
TGTGCCAGCTCACCACCGGCAGGGGGCCGCGCAGATACGCAGTATTTT CASSPPAGGRADTQYF TRBJ2-3 TRBV18 - TRBD1
TGTGCCAGTAGTATAGATACGGGGGAGTTCGATGAGCAGTTCTTC CASSIDTGEFDEQFF TRBJ2-1 TRBV19 - -
TGCGCCAGCAGCTTCGGCCCAATAAGCACAGATACGCAGTATTTT CASSFGPISTDTQYF TRBJ2-3 TRBV5-1 - -
TGTGCCAGCAGTTCCCCCGGACAGGCGGAGCAGTTCTTC CASSSPGQAEQFF TRBJ2-1 TRBV28 - TRBD1
TGCAGCGTTGCCCCCGGACAGGGAGGGGATACGCAGTATTTT CSVAPGQGGDTQYF TRBJ2-3 TRBV29-1 - -
TGTGCCAGCAGCTTAACCCCCGGTTTGGAGCAGTACTTC CASSLTPGLEQYF TRBJ2-7 TRBV7-3 - -
TGTGCCTCGGGGGGGCCCACTGAAGCTTTCTTT CASGGPTEAFF TRBJ1-1 TRBV19 - -
TGTGCCAGCAGCATGACAGGGGTTAGAAAAAACATTCAGTACTTC CASSMTGVRKNIQYF TRBJ2-4 TRBV2 - TRBD1
TGTGCCATCAGTGACCGCGAAAGGACAGGACCCCTCAATCAGCCCCAGCATTTT CAISDRERTGPLNQPQHF TRBJ1-5 TRBV10-3 - TRBD1
TGCAGCGTTGGTTATCAAATCCAAGAGACCCAGTACTTC CSVGYQIQETQYF TRBJ2-5 TRBV29-1 - -
TGTGCCAGCAGCCTGACAGGGGGCCCCAATACCTACGAGCAGTACTTC CASSLTGGPNTYEQYF TRBJ2-7 TRBV5-5 - TRBD1
TGTGCCAGCAGCTGGACAGGGAGCACTGAAGCTTTCTTT CASSWTGSTEAFF TRBJ1-1 TRBV5-5 - TRBD1
TGTGCCAGCAGCCCACTCGGGGTATTGTCCCAGCCCCAGCATTTT CASSPLGVLSQPQHF TRBJ1-5 TRBV27 many -